The 25 T cell receptor beta chains below were found in one sample sequenced in a study of radiotherapy plus CTLA-4 blockade in lung cancer. Only in-frame clones appear in the TCRdb table, and some are missing; sequencing was by immunoSEQ multiplex PCR. The table lists approximately 89,000 clones, approximately 82% of them singletons. This specimen was peripheral blood, taken from a patient treated with radiotherapy plus ipilimumab. Receptors were obtained from a human donor with non-small cell lung cancer that progressed on radiotherapy plus ipilimumab.

The chain uses TRBV7-2 and TRBJ2-3; TRBD1 is a possible D gene (5 bases). The V gene's germline CDR1 is SGHTA and CDR2 FQGNSA. The CDR3 has 17 amino acids. V dropped 5 bases and J dropped 10 bases, with 28 bases sitting between them. The chain's CDR3 is CASSPNADRGLLGSQYF. The CDR3 DNA sequence: TGTGCCAGCAGCCCCAACGCAGATAGGGGCCTCCTCGGATCGCAGTATTTT.

The chain uses TRBV11-2 and TRBJ2-7, with D uncertain. Germline CDR1 SGHAT, CDR2 FQNNGV. V was shortened by 3 bases and J by 3 bases, with 12 bases between the two germline ends. CDR3 size: 14 residues. CDR3: CASSFLDRSYEQYF. The CDR3 DNA is TGTGCCAGCAGCTTTCTAGACCGGAGCTACGAGCAGTACTTC. Together with reference TRBV11-2 and TRBJ2-7, the CDR3 gives the full variable domain: EAGVAQSPRYKIIEKRQSVAFWCNPISGHATLYWYQQILGQGPKLLIQFQNNGVVDDSQLPKDRFSAERLKGVDSTLKIQPAKLEDSAVYLCASSFLDRSYEQYFGPGTRLTVT.

The gene calls are TRBV6-1 and TRBJ2-7; TRBD1 aligns across 9 bases. The V segment lost 7 bases and the J segment 7 bases; nucleotides outside the gene matches: 11. CDR3 length equals 14 residues. CDR1 and CDR2 from the germline V gene are MNHNS and SASEGT. This chain's CDR3 is CASTVPQGAREQYF. CDR3 sequence (DNA): TGTGCCAGCACTGTGCCACAGGGGGCACGAGAGCAGTACTTC.

The chain joins TRBV4-3 to TRBJ2-2; tentative D call: TRBD1 (6 bases). The CDR3 is 14 residues long. CDR1 is LGHNA and CDR2 is YSLEER in the germline V gene. V was pared by 0 bases and J by 4 bases, with 6 bases between. This chain's CDR3 is CASSQEQGTGELFF. The CDR3 DNA reads as TGCGCCAGCAGCCAAGAACAGGGCACCGGGGAGCTGTTTTTT.

The gene calls are TRBV4-3 and TRBJ2-4; D possibly corresponds to TRBD1 (5 bases). The CDR3 extends over 14 amino acids. The germline gives CDR1 LGHNA, CDR2 YSLEER. Trimming took off 1 base at V and 9 bases at J, with 13 bases between the two ends. The CDR3 protein is CASSQGQGFGIQYF. CDR3 sequence (DNA): TGCGCCAGCAGCCAAGGGCAGGGCTTCGGCATTCAGTACTTC.

This sequence joins TRBV28 and TRBJ1-2; tentatively, D is TRBD1 (5 bases). CDR1 is MDHEN and CDR2 is SYDVKM in the germline V gene. V lost 3 bases and J lost 7, with 15 bases in between. The CDR3 has 14 residues. CDR3 bases: TGTGCCAGCAGTTTTCCGACAGCTAGGGGTGGCTACACCTTC. It translates to CASSFPTARGGYTF.

The chain employs TRBV5-1 and TRBJ2-7, with TRBD1 matching 7 bases. Germline assignment: CDR1 SGHRS and CDR2 YFSETQ. V gave up 1 base and J gave up 6 bases; unmatched junction bases: 10. CDR3 length: 15 amino acids. This CDR3 reads CASSLLTGTVSEQYF. The CDR3, as DNA: TGCGCCAGCAGCTTGTTGACAGGGACCGTCTCCGAGCAGTACTTC.

The rearrangement links TRBV5-1 to TRBJ2-3, with D possibly TRBD1 on 5 matching bases. V gave up 1 base and J gave up 3 bases, with 9 bases separating them. Germline V lookup: CDR1 SGHRS, CDR2 YFSETQ. CDR3 length: 14 amino acids. This chain's CDR3 is CASSLSGATDTQYF. CDR3 nucleotides: TGCGCCAGCAGCTTGAGTGGGGCTACAGATACGCAGTATTTT.

This sequence joins TRBV5-6 and TRBJ1-2; D is unresolved. This CDR3 is 13 amino acids long. V was shortened by 1 base and J by 2 bases, with 6 bases between the two germline ends. Germline CDR1 and CDR2: SGHDT and YYEEEE. CDR3 nucleotides: TGTGCCAGCAGCTTGACGGACAACTATGGCTACACCTTC. Its protein product is CASSLTDNYGYTF.

The chain recombines TRBV6-6 with TRBJ1-2, with 8 nucleotides matching TRBD1. Germline V gives CDR1 MNHNY, CDR2 SVGAGI (reference sequence). This CDR3 comprises 12 residues. The V gene end was trimmed by 7 bases and the J gene end by 7 bases; junction bases not matched to a gene: 5. CDR3 region: CASTGQGSGYTF. CDR3 nucleotides: TGTGCCAGCACCGGACAGGGTTCTGGCTACACCTTC.

The CDR3 DNA follows: TGTGCCAGCTCAAAAGCCCCGGGGCGATCCACAGATACGCAGTATTTT. Amino acid sequence: CASSKAPGRSTDTQYF. The chain couples TRBV18 to TRBJ2-3; D tentatively reads TRBD1 or TRBD2 (5 bases each). The CDR3 is made up of 16 amino acids. Trimming took 5 bases from V and 2 from J, leaving 17 bases between them. Per the germline V gene, CDR1 is KGHSH and CDR2 is LQKENI.

The gene calls are TRBV6-5 and TRBJ1-1; perhaps TRBD1 as D (5 bases). This CDR3 comprises 13 residues. Germline V CDR1 and CDR2: MNHEY, SVGAGI. V shed 6 bases and J shed 1 base, with 9 bases lying between them. Here the CDR3 DNA reads TGTGCCAGCAGCCTTACAGGGAACACTGAAGCTTTCTTT. As protein: CASSLTGNTEAFF.

The DNA of the CDR3 is TGTGCCAGCAGCAGGGACGTTATGAACACTGAAGCTTTCTTT. Its translation: CASSRDVMNTEAFF. The chain is built from TRBV27 and TRBJ1-1; D possibly corresponds to TRBD1 (5 bases). The V and J ends lost 6 bases and 0 bases respectively, with 11 bases between them. Germline V gene data show CDR1 as MNHEY and CDR2 as SMNVEV (reference sequence). The CDR3 covers 14 residues.

This rearrangement joins TRBV2 to TRBJ1-5; 10 bases align to TRBD1. This CDR3 has 13 amino acids. Germline values: CDR1 SNHLY, CDR2 FYNNEI. After removal of 6 bases from V and 5 bases from J, the junction contained 1 base not matched to a gene. CDR3 loop: CASRGTGDQPQHF. The DNA of the CDR3 is TGTGCCAGCAGAGGGACAGGGGATCAGCCCCAGCATTTT.

Concerning this clone: The same CDR3 can be traced to other DNA sequences in this sample. The chain carries TRBV5-1 and TRBJ2-1; D call uncertain. The CDR3 totals 13 residues. V was cut by 0 bases and J by 4 bases, with 5 bases left in between. Germline V gene data show CDR1 as SGHRS and CDR2 as YFSETQ. The CDR3 DNA reads as TGCGCCAGCAGCTTGGTAGGGTACAATGAGCAGTTCTTC. Protein: CASSLVGYNEQFF.

The V and J genes are TRBV6-1 and TRBJ2-5, with a possible D match to TRBD1 (6 bases). V dropped 10 bases and J dropped 4 bases, with 19 bases sitting between them. Germline-derived CDR1 and CDR2 are MNHNS and SASEGT. This CDR3 is 14 amino acids long. The CDR3 DNA reads TGTGCCACCGAGAAGGACAGCTGGGCAGAGACCCAGTACTTC. Translation: CATEKDSWAETQYF.

The chain recombines TRBV9 with TRBJ1-4; 9 bases match TRBD1. Germline V gene sequence: CDR1 SGDLS, CDR2 YYNGEE. The CDR3 has 14 amino acids. Trimming removed 5 bases from V and 5 bases from J; junction bases left unmatched: 4. CDR3 in DNA: TGTGCCAGCAGTTCGACAGGGGGGAATGAAAAACTGTTTTTT. Its protein is CASSSTGGNEKLFF.

The chain is built from TRBV11-3 and TRBJ2-7; possibly TRBD1 for D (5 bases). Deletions cut 2 bases from V and 6 bases from J, with 23 bases between. The V gene's germline CDR1 is SGHNT and CDR2 YENEEA. The CDR3 spans 17 residues. In DNA, the CDR3 is TGTGCCAGCAGCTTAAAAGGTCTACTCAGGGCCGGCGTCGAGCAGTACTTC. Its translation: CASSLKGLLRAGVEQYF.

The sample holds a few counts of this clone. The rearrangement links TRBV4-1 to TRBJ1-1; D is unclear. The ends were cut back, 2 bases at V and 0 bases at J, with 1 base in the middle. CDR3 size: 12 residues. CDR1 MGHRA and CDR2 YSYEKL come from the germline V gene. CDR3 region: CASSQMNTEAFF. CDR3 coding DNA: TGCGCCAGCAGCCAAATGAACACTGAAGCTTTCTTT.

This chain uses TRBV9 with TRBJ1-6; a weak D match, TRBD1 (5 bases). Per the germline V gene, CDR1 is SGDLS and CDR2 is YYNGEE. V was shortened by 2 bases and J by 7 bases, with 10 bases between the two germline ends. This CDR3 contains 14 residues. The CDR3 DNA is TGTGCCAGCAGCGTGGGGGGGGAGAATTCACCCCTCCACTTT. It codes for CASSVGGENSPLHF.

V is TRBV5-4 and J is TRBJ2-1; maybe TRBD2 (7 bases). The CDR3 totals 15 residues. Between the trimmed V and J ends, which lost 9 bases and 2 bases, there was a span of 18 bases. CDR1 and CDR2 (germline): SGHNT, YYREEE (reference sequence). This CDR3 reads CATNGGGGAYNEQFF. CDR3 DNA: TGTGCCACCAATGGGGGGGGCGGGGCCTACAATGAGCAGTTCTTC.

The CDR3 coding sequence is TGTGCCAGCAGTGACAGGGAATACGGGGAGCTGTTTTTT. Translated, it gives CASSDREYGELFF. The chain carries TRBV6-4 and TRBJ2-2; no reliable D call. The CDR3 is 13 amino acids. CDR1 and CDR2 (germline): MRHNA, SNTAGT. Trimming cost V 2 bases and J 7 bases, with 8 bases left between them.

The chain uses TRBV5-8 and TRBJ1-1; D unclear. The germline CDR1 and CDR2 sequences are SGHTS and YDEGEE. Trimming removed 2 bases at V and 0 bases at J, with 8 bases between. The CDR3 consists of 14 residues. This chain's CDR3 is CASSFYVMNTEAFF. The DNA for the CDR3 is TGTGCCAGCAGCTTCTACGTTATGAACACTGAAGCTTTCTTT.

The chain's CDR3 is CRVTGDTGYTF. The DNA of the CDR3 is TGCAGAGTCACAGGGGACACTGGCTACACCTTC. V and J are TRBV20-1 and TRBJ1-2, with 7 bases matching TRBD1. Germline V gene data show CDR1 as DFQATT and CDR2 as SNEGSKA (reference sequence). CDR3 length equals 11 residues.

The chain combines TRBV2 with TRBJ2-3, with TRBD2 matching 8 bases. The CDR3 spans 14 residues. Germline loops: CDR1 SNHLY, CDR2 FYNNEI. V shed 3 bases and J 8 bases; nucleotides not matched to a gene: 7. Here the CDR3 DNA reads TGTGCCAGCAGTGAGGCGGGGGGACTCCCTACGCAGTATTTT. Protein product: CASSEAGGLPTQYF.